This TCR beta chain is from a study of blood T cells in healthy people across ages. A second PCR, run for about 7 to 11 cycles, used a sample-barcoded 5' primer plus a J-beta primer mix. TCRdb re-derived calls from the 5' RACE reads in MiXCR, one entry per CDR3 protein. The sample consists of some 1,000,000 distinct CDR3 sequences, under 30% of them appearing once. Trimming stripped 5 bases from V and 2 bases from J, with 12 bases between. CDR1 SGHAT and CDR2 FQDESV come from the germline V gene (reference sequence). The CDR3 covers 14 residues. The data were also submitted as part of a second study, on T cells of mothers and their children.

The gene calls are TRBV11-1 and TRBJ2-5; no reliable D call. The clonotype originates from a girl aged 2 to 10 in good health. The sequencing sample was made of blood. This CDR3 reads CASSDLGKQETQYF. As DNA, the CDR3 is TGTGCCAGCAGCGACCTAGGGAAACAAGAGACCCAGTACTTC.